This entry lists 4 T cell receptor beta chains sequenced from one sample in a study of blood T cell repertoires in COVID-19. The assay was immunoSEQ multiplex PCR, and TCRdb's table has in-frame clones only and misses some. Of more than 95,000 clones in the sample, approximately 84% were seen once. Sequenced: peripheral blood. These receptor sequences come from a man aged 65 to 79 with active or convalescent COVID-19.

This clone showed up many times. This chain joins TRBV14 and TRBJ2-7; 8 positions agree with TRBD1. Germline lookup yields CDR1 SGHDN and CDR2 FVKESK. The V gene end was trimmed by 4 bases and the J gene end by 0 bases; junction bases not matched to a gene: 2. The CDR3 contains 14 residues. CDR3 nucleotide sequence: TGTGCCAGCAGCCCCGGGACAGGCTCCTACGAGCAGTACTTC. This encodes CASSPGTGSYEQYF. The full variable domain, with the rest looked up from reference TRBV14 and TRBJ2-7, is EAGVTQFPSHSVIEKGQTVTLRCDPISGHDNLYWYRRVMGKEIKFLLHFVKESKQDESGMPNNRFLAERTGGTYSTLKVQPAELEDSGVYFCASSPGTGSYEQYFGPGTRLTVT.

In this sample, this clone turned up a few times. V is TRBV4-3 and J is TRBJ1-1; no clear D gene. The germline gives CDR1 LGHNA, CDR2 YSLEER. CDR3 length: 14 residues. V dropped 2 bases and J dropped 4 bases, with 11 bases sitting between them. CDR3 sequence reads: CASSQPGVSTEAFF. CDR3 in DNA: TGCGCCAGCAGCCAACCCGGGGTTAGCACTGAAGCTTTCTTT.

This clone was seen only once. The chain couples TRBV12-3 or TRBV12-4 to TRBJ2-7; D is possibly TRBD2 (5 bases). The CDR3 covers 13 residues. V gave up 3 bases and J gave up 0 bases, with 6 bases separating them. In nucleotides, the CDR3 is TGTGCCAGCAGTTTGGACTCCTCCTACGAGCAGTACTTC. This codes for CASSLDSSYEQYF.

This chain links TRBV21-1 with TRBJ2-7; the listed D gene, TRBD1, was not tested against the DNA. TRBV21-1 is labeled a pseudogene. This CDR3 spans 16 amino acids. CDR3: CASSKVARASSYEQYF. CDR3 sequence (DNA): TGTGCCAGCAGCAAAGTTGCCAGGGCATCCTCCTACGAGCAGTACTTC.